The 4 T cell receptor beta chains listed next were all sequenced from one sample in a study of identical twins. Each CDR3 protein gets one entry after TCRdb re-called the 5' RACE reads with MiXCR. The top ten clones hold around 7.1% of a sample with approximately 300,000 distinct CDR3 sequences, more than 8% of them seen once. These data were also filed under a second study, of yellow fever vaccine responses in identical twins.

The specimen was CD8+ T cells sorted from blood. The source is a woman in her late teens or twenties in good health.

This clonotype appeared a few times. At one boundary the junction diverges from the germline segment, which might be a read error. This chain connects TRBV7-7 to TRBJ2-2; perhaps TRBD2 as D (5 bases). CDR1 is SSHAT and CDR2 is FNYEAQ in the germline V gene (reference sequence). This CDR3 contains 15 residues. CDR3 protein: CASSSDLPNTGELFF. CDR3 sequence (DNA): TGTGCTAGCAGCTCGGACTTGCCGAACACCGGGGAGCTGTTTTTT.

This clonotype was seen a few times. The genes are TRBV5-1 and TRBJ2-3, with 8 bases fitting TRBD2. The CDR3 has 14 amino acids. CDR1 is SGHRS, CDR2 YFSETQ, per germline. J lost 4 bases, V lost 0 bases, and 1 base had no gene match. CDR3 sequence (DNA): TGCGCCAGCAGCTTGGAGACTAGCGCAGATACGCAGTATTTT. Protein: CASSLETSADTQYF. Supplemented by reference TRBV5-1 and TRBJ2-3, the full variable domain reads KAGVTQTPRYLIKTRGQQVTLSCSPISGHRSVSWYQQTPGQGLQFLFEYFSETQRNKGNFPGRFSGRQFSNSRSEMNVSTLELGDSALYLCASSLETSADTQYFGPGTRLTVL.

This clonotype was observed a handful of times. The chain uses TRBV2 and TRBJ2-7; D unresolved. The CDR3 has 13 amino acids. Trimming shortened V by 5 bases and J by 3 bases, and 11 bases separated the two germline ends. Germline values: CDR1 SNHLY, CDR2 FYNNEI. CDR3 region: CASSSVNLYEQYF. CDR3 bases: TGTGCCAGCAGTAGCGTGAACCTCTACGAGCAGTACTTC.

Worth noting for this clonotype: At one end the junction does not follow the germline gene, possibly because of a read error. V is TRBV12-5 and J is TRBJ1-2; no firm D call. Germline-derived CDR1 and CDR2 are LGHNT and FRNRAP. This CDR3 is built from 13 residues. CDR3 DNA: TGTGCTAGTGGTTTGACCTCACTCTATGGCTACGCCTTC. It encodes CASGLTSLYGYAF.